This T cell receptor beta chain was documented in a study of T-cell memory formation after mild COVID-19. Whole-study context: The TCR clusters were mostly specific to one donor.

Study results and limitations: Later expanders leaned toward CD4+, whereas clones contracting from day 15 to 85 were balanced CD4/CD8.

One entry per CDR3 protein results from TCRdb running MiXCR on the 5' RACE reads. The sample lists fewer than 700,000 distinct CDR3 sequences, roughly 17% occurring once. CDR1 is SGHRS, CDR2 YFSETQ, per germline. The CDR3 sequence is 15 residues long. The V end was cut by 9 bases, the J end by 4 bases, with 22 bases between. For this clonotype: Its matching antigen is unknown.

The chain combines TRBV5-1 with TRBJ1-1; D is perhaps TRBD1 (6 bases). The source of this sequence is an adult woman who had mild COVID-19 (a few samples of this study predate the infection). Cell type and time point are not known. The sample taken for sequencing was PBMCs or a T cell subset sorted from them (not recorded which). CDR3 DNA sequence: TGCGCCACCCCAACTAGGGACATGGAGGGCACTGAAGCTTTCTTT. This codes for CATPTRDMEGTEAFF.